This T cell receptor beta chain was recorded in a study of shared clonotypes between healthy human individuals. TCRdb's table, derived via immunoSEQ multiplex PCR, lists solely in-frame clones and lacks some. Of roughly 1,800,000 clones in the sample, about 95% were seen once. General study results and limits: Of the naive CD4 clonotypes, approximately 5% were shared across several donors.

CD8 cells classed as naive were CD45RO-negative and positively selected for CCR7, excluding terminally differentiated effector memory CD45RA+ cells. CDR1 is LNHDA and CDR2 is SQIVND in the germline V gene (reference sequence). The V end lost 3 bases, the J end lost 5 bases, and 16 bases lay between the germline ends. The CDR3 is 16 residues long. With respect to this clone: Antigen: not known.

The clonotype comes from a man aged 18 to 35 in good health. The chain is built from TRBV19 and TRBJ1-4; D is possibly TRBD1 (5 bases). The specimen was naive CD8+ T cells sorted from blood. In DNA form, the CDR3 reads TGTGCCAGTAGTATGGGGGATCTAGCTTCGAATGAAAAACTGTTTTTT. Protein product: CASSMGDLASNEKLFF.